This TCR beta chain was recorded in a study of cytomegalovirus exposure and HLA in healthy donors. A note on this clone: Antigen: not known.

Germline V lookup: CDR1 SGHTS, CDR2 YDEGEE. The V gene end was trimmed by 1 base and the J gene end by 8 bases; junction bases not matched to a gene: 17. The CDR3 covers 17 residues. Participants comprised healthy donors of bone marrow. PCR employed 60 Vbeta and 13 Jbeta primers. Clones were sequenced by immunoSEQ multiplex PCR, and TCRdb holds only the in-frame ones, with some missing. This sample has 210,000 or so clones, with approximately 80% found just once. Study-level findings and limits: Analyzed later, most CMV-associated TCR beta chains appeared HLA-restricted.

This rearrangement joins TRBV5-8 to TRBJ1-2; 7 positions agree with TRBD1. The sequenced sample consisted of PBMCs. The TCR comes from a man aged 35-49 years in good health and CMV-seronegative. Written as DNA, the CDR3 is TGTGCCAGCAGCTTGTTGGGTTCGGGACAGTCGTTCCACGGCTACACCTTC. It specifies CASSLLGSGQSFHGYTF.